This T cell receptor beta chain was profiled in a study of response to subunit inactivated influenza vaccine. The germline V gene encodes CDR1 GTSNPN and CDR2 SVGIG (reference sequence). The CDR3 runs to 14 residues. The V end lost 0 bases, the J end lost 1 base, and 8 bases lay between the germline ends. Each CDR3 protein is one row after TCRdb ran MiXCR on the RT-PCR reads. The sample has under 200,000 distinct CDR3 sequences, approximately 12% seen once; the top ten hold around 28%. A further study also used this sample, focusing on T cells expressing NK-cell markers. From that report: What made the TCR beta cDNA was 5'RACE template switching with UMIs.

The chain employs TRBV30 and TRBJ2-3, with D perhaps TRBD1 or TRBD2 (5 bases each). The sequenced sample was CD8+ T cells sorted from PBMCs, obtained about 12 days after vaccination. The clonotype was recovered from a man aged 45 to 65 who received an inactivated influenza vaccine. Here the CDR3 DNA reads TGTGCCTGGAGTGTACTGGGGGGCACAGATACGCAGTATTTT. This codes for CAWSVLGGTDTQYF. The variable domain in full, completed from reference TRBV30 and TRBJ2-3, reads SQTIHQWPATLVQPVGSPLSLECTVEGTSNPNLYWYRQAAGRGLQLLFYSVGIGQISSEVPQNLSASRPQDRQFILSSKKLLLSDSGFYLCAWSVLGGTDTQYFGPGTRLTVL.